This T cell receptor beta chain was documented in a study of cytomegalovirus exposure and HLA in healthy donors. Amplification used 60 Vbeta primers and 13 Jbeta primers. Sequencing was performed with immunoSEQ multiplex PCR; in TCRdb, only in-frame clones are kept and a portion is missing. The table has some 150,000 clones, under 85% seen once. The sample holds a few counts of this clone. V gave up 3 bases and J gave up 2 bases, with 17 bases separating them. The CDR3 has 17 amino acids. CDR1 is MNHNS and CDR2 is SASEGT in the germline V gene. The sequenced sample was PBMCs. The TCR was taken from a female donor in good health and CMV-seronegative. V and J are TRBV6-1 and TRBJ2-1; D may be TRBD2 (6 bases). CDR3 nucleotides: TGTGCCAGCAGTGACAAGGGCTCGGGGGAGGCCTACAATGAGCAGTTCTTC. Protein: CASSDKGSGEAYNEQFF.